The rows below give T cell receptor beta chains drawn from one sample of a study of response to subunit inactivated influenza vaccine. MiXCR, applied by TCRdb to the RT-PCR reads, yields one record per CDR3 protein. The sample shows more than 500,000 distinct CDR3 sequences, about 11% of them seen only once. The data were also submitted as part of a second study, on T cells expressing NK-cell markers.

The sample here was PBMCs from blood, taken on the day of vaccination. The origin of the receptors is a middle-aged man who received an inactivated influenza vaccine. CDR3s leave out the opening cysteine and the closing phenylalanine or tryptophan. Only some rows state a clone size, as once, few, many or a class for expanded clones.

V gene	clone size	CDR3 protein
TRBV5-1	few	ASSFTSSTDTQY
TRBV29-1	many	SVSNLADTQY
TRBV12-3/TRBV12-4	NA	ASSLEAVSYEQY
TRBV29-1	once	SVEGASDSGVTQY
TRBV11-2	few	ASSSKYAGNTIY
TRBV11-2	NA	ASSLSDGGEETQY
TRBV7-2	NA	ASSGRTGGIDEQF
TRBV10-3	few	AISGLVPETQY
TRBV20-1	many	SARGDRVVSPLH
TRBV5-5	NA	ASSYGLTTIAKNIQY
TRBV11-2	NA	ASSSGTVGNEQF
TRBV6-5	many	ASSYGLSTGELF